Presented here are 21 T cell receptor beta chains from one specimen sequenced in a study of T cell changes during pregnancy in multiple sclerosis. Clones were read by immunoSEQ multiplex PCR, and TCRdb kept only the in-frame ones, dropping some. The sample includes 100,000 or so clones, about 89% of them seen just once. The sample was peripheral blood, taken after pregnancy. These receptors were collected from a female donor with multiple sclerosis, enrolled in a pregnancy study.

The chain combines TRBV5-1 with TRBJ1-4; 7 bases are a match to TRBD1. In germline, CDR1 is SGHRS, CDR2 YFSETQ. There are 14 residues in the CDR3. J gave up 10 bases and V 0 bases, and 6 bases lay outside the gene matches. The CDR3 reads CASSLEGARVKLFF. As DNA, the CDR3 is TGCGCCAGCAGCTTGGAGGGGGCGCGGGTAAAACTGTTTTTT.

The chain has TRBV6-1 and TRBJ1-1, with 7 bases identical to TRBD1. Trimming removed 0 bases from V and 5 bases from J; junction bases left unmatched: 3. CDR1 is MNHNS and CDR2 is SASEGT in the germline V gene. This CDR3 spans 14 amino acids. In DNA form, the CDR3 reads TGTGCCAGCAGTGAAGCAGGGGGCCGGACTGAAGCTTTCTTT. It is translated as CASSEAGGRTEAFF.

In its sample, this clone was seen a few times. The chain recombines TRBV7-8 with TRBJ1-5; a weak D match, TRBD1 (5 bases). This CDR3 contains 15 residues. Germline values: CDR1 SGHVS, CDR2 FQNEAQ. Trimming cost V 1 base and J 6 bases, with 13 bases left between them. The CDR3 nucleotides are TGTGCCAGCAGCTTAGGGGAGGGGTCGACTCAGCCCCAGCATTTT. It yields the protein CASSLGEGSTQPQHF.

Only a few counts were recorded for this clone. The CDR3 DNA follows: TGTGCCAGCAGTGATAGCGGGGGGGCGGTGAATGAGCAGTTCTTC. As protein: CASSDSGGAVNEQFF. This rearrangement joins TRBV6-4 to TRBJ2-1, with 11 bases aligning to TRBD2. Trimming removed 3 bases from V and 7 bases from J; junction bases left unmatched: 5. The germline gives CDR1 MRHNA, CDR2 SNTAGT. CDR3 length: 15 residues.

DNA of the CDR3: TGTGCCAGCACCCTGCTCGGATTGGGGCGTTGGTTCTTC. Translating it yields CASTLLGLGRWFF. This sequence joins TRBV7-9 and TRBJ2-1; D is possibly TRBD1 (5 bases). The V end lost 7 bases, the J end lost 15 bases, and 22 bases lay between the germline ends. Germline lookup yields CDR1 SEHNR and CDR2 FQNEAQ (reference sequence). The CDR3 spans 13 residues.

This chain joins TRBV25-1 and TRBJ1-6, with no clear D. The CDR3 has 18 amino acids. Per germline, CDR1 MGHDK and CDR2 SYGVNS. Trimming cost V 1 base and J 0 bases, with 13 bases left between them. CDR3 amino acids: CASSEFGTLSSYNSPLHF. In nucleotides, the CDR3 is TGTGCCAGCAGTGAATTTGGTACTCTGAGCTCCTATAATTCACCCCTCCACTTT.

The V call is TRBV5-4, the J call TRBJ1-3; D is unresolved. In germline, CDR1 is SGHNT, CDR2 YYREEE (reference sequence). The CDR3 covers 11 residues. Trimming cost V 4 bases and J 3 bases, with 2 bases left between them. This chain's CDR3 is CASSRGNTIYF. The CDR3 bases are TGTGCCAGCAGCCGTGGAAACACCATATATTTT.

The J gene is TRBJ1-1, the V gene TRBV10-3; D may be TRBD1 (6 bases). Between the trimmed V and J ends, which lost 3 bases and 4 bases, there was a span of 15 bases. Looked up from germline, CDR1 is ENHRY and CDR2 is SYGVKD. CDR3 length: 15 residues. This CDR3 reads CAISDLDSPVTEAFF. As DNA, the CDR3 is TGTGCCATCAGTGACCTGGACAGCCCGGTCACTGAAGCTTTCTTT.

The V and J genes are TRBV6-5 and TRBJ1-2; 8 bases are a match to TRBD1. This CDR3 comprises 13 residues. The J segment lost 4 bases and the V segment lost 6 bases, leaving 4 bases of the junction unmatched. CDR1 MNHEY and CDR2 SVGAGI come from the germline V gene. The CDR3 DNA reads as TGTGCCAGCAGCTCCGACAGGGGCTATGGCTACACCTTC. It translates to CASSSDRGYGYTF.

The chain is built from TRBV5-1 and TRBJ1-2; TRBD1 matches at 7 bases. Germline values: CDR1 SGHRS, CDR2 YFSETQ. This CDR3 spans 14 amino acids. V lost 2 bases to trimming and J lost 5 bases; unmatched junction nucleotides: 6. The CDR3 DNA is TGCGCCAGCAGCTTCGTTACAGGGGAGTATGGCTACACCTTC. Protein: CASSFVTGEYGYTF.

The chain combines TRBV7-9 with TRBJ2-3; TRBD2 might be the D (6 bases). V was cut by 5 bases and J by 2 bases, with 11 bases left in between. The CDR3 sequence is 14 residues long. Germline lookup yields CDR1 SEHNR and CDR2 FQNEAQ (reference sequence). The CDR3: CASSPGGATDTQYF. CDR3 in DNA: TGTGCCAGCAGCCCAGGCGGGGCCACAGATACGCAGTATTTT.

In this sample, this clone turned up a few times. The V and J genes are TRBV4-2 and TRBJ1-5; maybe TRBD1 (6 bases). Germline V gene sequence: CDR1 LGHNA, CDR2 YNFKEQ. The CDR3 sequence is 12 residues long. V lost 9 bases to trimming and J lost 4 bases, with 10 bases between them. Here the CDR3 reads CARVDRNQPQHF. The CDR3 DNA reads TGTGCCAGGGTGGACAGAAATCAGCCCCAGCATTTT.

The rearrangement uses TRBV16 and TRBJ2-3; tentative D call: TRBD2 (5 bases). The ends were cut back, 7 bases at V and 3 bases at J, with 20 bases in the middle. This CDR3 comprises 16 residues. CDR1 and CDR2 (germline): KGHSY, FQNENV. CDR3 amino acids: CASNTPLGKDTDTQYF. CDR3 DNA: TGTGCCAGCAACACCCCACTAGGGAAGGATACAGATACGCAGTATTTT.

J is TRBJ2-3 and V is TRBV2; D is uncertain. Germline V gives CDR1 SNHLY, CDR2 FYNNEI. V was cut by 4 bases and J by 2 bases, with 10 bases left in between. The CDR3 runs 14 residues. The CDR3 loop is CASSARFITDTQYF. In DNA, the CDR3 is TGTGCCAGCAGTGCGCGATTTATCACAGATACGCAGTATTTT. Looking up the rest from reference TRBV2 and TRBJ2-3 gives the full variable domain: EPEVTQTPSHQVTQMGQEVILRCVPISNHLYFYWYRQILGQKVEFLVSFYNNEISEKSEIFDDQFSVERPDGSNFTLKIRSTKLEDSAMYFCASSARFITDTQYFGPGTRLTVL.

This rearrangement joins TRBV5-8 to TRBJ2-5, with 8 bases identical to TRBD2. Germline assignment: CDR1 SGHTS and CDR2 YDEGEE. The CDR3 contains 15 residues. J gave up 5 bases and V 4 bases, and 10 bases lay outside the gene matches. The CDR3 region has the DNA TGTGCCAGCAGCCCCGCCTGGACTAGCTTTGAGACCCAGTACTTC. Its protein is CASSPAWTSFETQYF.

The V call is TRBV25-1, the J call TRBJ2-2; D perhaps matches TRBD2 (6 bases). The CDR3 is 15 residues long. CDR1 is MGHDK, CDR2 SYGVNS, per germline. Between the trimmed V and J ends, which lost 1 base and 4 bases, there was a span of 10 bases. In nucleotides, the CDR3 is TGTGCCAGCAGTGAATTGGGGGGAGGCACCGGGGAGCTGTTTTTT. It translates to CASSELGGGTGELFF.

This sequence joins TRBV29-1 and TRBJ1-2; the D is unclear. Germline assignment: CDR1 SQVTM and CDR2 ANQGSEA. This CDR3 is 14 amino acids long. The ends were cut back, 3 bases at V and 3 bases at J, with 14 bases in the middle. CDR3 in amino acids: CSVDLVSSDYGYTF. The CDR3 region has the DNA TGCAGCGTTGATTTGGTCTCCAGCGACTATGGCTACACCTTC.

This chain joins TRBV19 and TRBJ1-6, with D possibly being TRBD1 (5 bases). Trimming stripped 1 base from V and 0 bases from J, with 10 bases between. Germline V gives CDR1 LNHDA, CDR2 SQIVND (reference sequence). The CDR3 is made up of 17 amino acids. The CDR3, as DNA: TGTGCCAGTAGTATAGTCCAGGGAGGCTCCTATAATTCACCCCTCCACTTT. This gives the protein CASSIVQGGSYNSPLHF.

This chain uses TRBV6-5 with TRBJ1-5; a weak D match, TRBD1 (6 bases). Germline-derived CDR1 and CDR2 are MNHEY and SVGAGI. CDR3 length equals 15 residues. V was shortened by 6 bases and J by 5 bases, with 17 bases between the two germline ends. The CDR3 sequence: CASRRDKARDQPQHF. CDR3 bases: TGTGCCAGCAGACGGGACAAGGCCAGGGATCAGCCCCAGCATTTT.

This sequence joins TRBV6-1 and TRBJ1-5; 7 positions agree with TRBD1. V gave up 6 bases and J gave up 4 bases; unmatched junction bases: 6. CDR1 MNHNS and CDR2 SASEGT come from the germline V gene. The CDR3 is made up of 14 amino acids. CDR3 DNA sequence: TGTGCCAGCAGACTTGGGACAGCTAATCAGCCCCAGCATTTT. The encoded protein is CASRLGTANQPQHF.

The CDR3 nucleotides are TGTGCCAGCAGCCCCATAAGGGGGGGGCGGGGGTCCTACGAGCAGTACTTC. This sequence encodes CASSPIRGGRGSYEQYF. V gene TRBV11-2 combines with J gene TRBJ2-7; D may be TRBD2 (7 bases). The CDR3 is 17 residues long. CDR1 is SGHAT and CDR2 is FQNNGV in the germline V gene. With 5 bases removed from V and 1 base from J, the gap between germline ends came to 21 bases.